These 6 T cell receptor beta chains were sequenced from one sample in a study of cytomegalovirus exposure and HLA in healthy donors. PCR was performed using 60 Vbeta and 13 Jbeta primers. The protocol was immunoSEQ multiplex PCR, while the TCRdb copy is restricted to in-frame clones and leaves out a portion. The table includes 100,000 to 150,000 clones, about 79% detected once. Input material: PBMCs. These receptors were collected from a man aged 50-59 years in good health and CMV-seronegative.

CDR3 sequence: CASSDTGTGIIEQYF. For the CDR3, the DNA is TGTGCCAGCAGTGACACGGGGACAGGGATAATTGAGCAGTACTTC. The chain has TRBV25-1 and TRBJ2-7; 9 nucleotides align to TRBD1. Germline V CDR1 and CDR2: MGHDK, SYGVNS. The CDR3 sequence is 15 residues long. V lost 3 bases and J lost 7; bases outside the gene matches: 10.

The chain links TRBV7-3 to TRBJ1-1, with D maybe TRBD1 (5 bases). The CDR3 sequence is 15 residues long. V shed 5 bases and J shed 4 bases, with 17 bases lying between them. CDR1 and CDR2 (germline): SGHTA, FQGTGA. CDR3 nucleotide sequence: TGTGCCAGCAGCGGAGGCTTTCACGGGGGCACTGAAGCTTTCTTT. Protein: CASSGGFHGGTEAFF.

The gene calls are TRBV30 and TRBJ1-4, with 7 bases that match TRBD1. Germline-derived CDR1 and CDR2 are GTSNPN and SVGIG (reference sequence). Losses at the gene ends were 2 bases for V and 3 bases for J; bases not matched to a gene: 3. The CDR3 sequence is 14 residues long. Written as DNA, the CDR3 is TGTGCCTGGAGTCAGGGACAGTCTAATGAAAAACTGTTTTTT. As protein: CAWSQGQSNEKLFF.

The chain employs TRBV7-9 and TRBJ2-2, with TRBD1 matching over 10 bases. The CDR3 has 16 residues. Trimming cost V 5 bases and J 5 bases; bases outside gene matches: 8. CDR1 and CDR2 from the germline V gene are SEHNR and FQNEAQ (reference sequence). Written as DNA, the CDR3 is TGTGCCAGCAGCAAACCCGGGGGACAGGGGACCGGGGAGCTGTTTTTT. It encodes CASSKPGGQGTGELFF. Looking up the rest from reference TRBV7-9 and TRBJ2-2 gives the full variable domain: DTGVSQNPRHKITKRGQNVTFRCDPISEHNRLYWYRQTLGQGPEFLTYFQNEAQLEKSRLLSDRFSAERPKGSFSTLEIQRTEQGDSAMYLCASSKPGGQGTGELFFGEGSRLTVL.

Here the CDR3 DNA reads TGCGCCAGCAGCCTTATGGAGGACAGCACAGATACGCAGTATTTT. Its protein product is CASSLMEDSTDTQYF. The chain links TRBV5-1 to TRBJ2-3, with D maybe TRBD2 (5 bases). Between the trimmed V and J ends, which lost 4 bases and 0 bases, there was a span of 12 bases. The CDR3 length is 15 residues. Germline V gene lookup returns CDR1 SGHRS and CDR2 YFSETQ.

CDR3 DNA: TGTGCCAGCAAGACAGGAGCAACTAATGAAAAACTGTTTTTT. As protein: CASKTGATNEKLFF. The chain links TRBV6-1 to TRBJ1-4; the D gene is possibly TRBD1 (6 bases). CDR3 length equals 14 residues. From germline, CDR1 is MNHNS and CDR2 SASEGT. V lost 7 bases to trimming and J lost 0 bases, with 9 bases between them.